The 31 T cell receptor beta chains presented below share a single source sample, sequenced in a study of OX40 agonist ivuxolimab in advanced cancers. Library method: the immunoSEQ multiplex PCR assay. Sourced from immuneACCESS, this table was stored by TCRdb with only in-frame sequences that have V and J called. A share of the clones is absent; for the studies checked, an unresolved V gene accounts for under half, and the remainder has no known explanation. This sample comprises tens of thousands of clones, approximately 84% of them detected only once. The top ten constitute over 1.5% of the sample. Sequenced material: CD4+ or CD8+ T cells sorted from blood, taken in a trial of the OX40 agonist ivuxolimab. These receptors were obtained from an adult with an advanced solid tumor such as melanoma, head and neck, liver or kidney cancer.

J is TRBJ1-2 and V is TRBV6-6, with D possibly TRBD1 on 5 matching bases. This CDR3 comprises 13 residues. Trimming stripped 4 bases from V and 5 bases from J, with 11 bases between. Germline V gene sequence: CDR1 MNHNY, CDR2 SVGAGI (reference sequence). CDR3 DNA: TGTGCCAGCAGTTCCCAGGGCCCTTATGGCTACACCTTC. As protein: CASSSQGPYGYTF.

Written as DNA, the CDR3 is TGTGCCAGCAGTTACACTAGCGGAGGGAACACCGGGGAGCTGTTTTTT. This sequence encodes CASSYTSGGNTGELFF. V is TRBV6-5 and J is TRBJ2-2; 8 nucleotides align to TRBD2. The trim removed 2 bases at V and 1 base at J, leaving 3 bases unmatched. Germline V gene lookup returns CDR1 MNHEY and CDR2 SVGAGI. This CDR3 is built from 16 residues.

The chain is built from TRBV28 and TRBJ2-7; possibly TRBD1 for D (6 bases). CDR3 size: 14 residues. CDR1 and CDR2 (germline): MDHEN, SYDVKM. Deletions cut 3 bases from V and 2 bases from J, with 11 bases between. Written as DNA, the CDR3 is TGTGCCAGCAGTTTGCGGACAGCCGCCTACGAGCAGTACTTC. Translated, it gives CASSLRTAAYEQYF.

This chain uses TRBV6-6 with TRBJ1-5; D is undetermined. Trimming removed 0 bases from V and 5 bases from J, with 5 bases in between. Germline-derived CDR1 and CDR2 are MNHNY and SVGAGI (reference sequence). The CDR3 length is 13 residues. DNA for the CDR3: TGTGCCAGCAGTTACTCGGAGGATCAGCCCCAGCATTTT. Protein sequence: CASSYSEDQPQHF.

CDR3 nucleotide sequence: TGTGCCAGCACCGAGAACGGTGAAGCTTTCTTT. Its translation: CASTENGEAFF. The chain employs TRBV6-5 and TRBJ1-1; D remains unclear. The CDR3 spans 11 residues. Looked up from germline, CDR1 is MNHEY and CDR2 is SVGAGI. The V end lost 7 bases, the J end lost 7 bases, and 10 bases lay between the germline ends.

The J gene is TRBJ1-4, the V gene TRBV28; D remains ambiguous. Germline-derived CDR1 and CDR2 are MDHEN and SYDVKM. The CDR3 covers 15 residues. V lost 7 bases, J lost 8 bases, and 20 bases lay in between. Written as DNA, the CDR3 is TGTGCCAGCACCCGCGGTGGGCCCGAAGGGGAAAAACTGTTTTTT. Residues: CASTRGGPEGEKLFF.

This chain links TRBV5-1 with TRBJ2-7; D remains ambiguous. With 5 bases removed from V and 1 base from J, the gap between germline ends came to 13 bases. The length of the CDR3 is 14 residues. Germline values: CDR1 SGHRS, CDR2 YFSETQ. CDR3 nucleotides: TGCGCCAGCAGTCGTATCCCTGCATCCTACGAGCAGTACTTC. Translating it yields CASSRIPASYEQYF.

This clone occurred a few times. The CDR3 DNA reads TGTGCCAGCAGTGAAGGGGGAGCGGATGGCTACACCTTC. Amino acids: CASSEGGADGYTF. The chain links TRBV2 to TRBJ1-2; D is uncertain. From germline, CDR1 is SNHLY and CDR2 FYNNEI. This CDR3 has 13 amino acids. V shed 1 base and J shed 6 bases, with 9 bases lying between them.

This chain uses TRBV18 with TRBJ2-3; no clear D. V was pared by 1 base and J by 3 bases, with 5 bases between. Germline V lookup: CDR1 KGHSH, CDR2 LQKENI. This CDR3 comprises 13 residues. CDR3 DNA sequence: TGTGCCAGCTCACCACAAGGTACAGATACGCAGTATTTT. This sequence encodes CASSPQGTDTQYF.

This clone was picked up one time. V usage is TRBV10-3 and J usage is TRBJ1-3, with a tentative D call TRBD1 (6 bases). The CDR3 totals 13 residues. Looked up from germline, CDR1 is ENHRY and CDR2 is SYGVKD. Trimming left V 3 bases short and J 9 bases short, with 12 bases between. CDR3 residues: CAISDNREGTIYF. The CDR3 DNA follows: TGTGCCATCAGTGACAACAGGGAAGGCACCATATATTTT.

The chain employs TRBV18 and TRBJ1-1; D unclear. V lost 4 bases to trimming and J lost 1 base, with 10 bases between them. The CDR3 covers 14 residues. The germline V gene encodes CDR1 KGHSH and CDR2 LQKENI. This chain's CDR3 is CASSQDQTNTEAFF. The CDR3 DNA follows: TGTGCCAGCTCACAGGACCAGACGAACACTGAAGCTTTCTTT.

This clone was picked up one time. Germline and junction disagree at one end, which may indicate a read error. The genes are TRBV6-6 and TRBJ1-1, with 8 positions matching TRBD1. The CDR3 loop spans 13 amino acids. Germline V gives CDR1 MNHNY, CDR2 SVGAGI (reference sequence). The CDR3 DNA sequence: TGTGCCGGCAGATTCACAGGGGGATCTGAAGCTTTCTTT. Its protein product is CAGRFTGGSEAFF.

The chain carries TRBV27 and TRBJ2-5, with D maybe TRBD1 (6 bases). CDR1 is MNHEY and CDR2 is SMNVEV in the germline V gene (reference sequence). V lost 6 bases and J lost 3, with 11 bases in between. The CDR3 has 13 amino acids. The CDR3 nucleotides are TGTGCCAGCAGCAGGGGAAGGGAAGAGACCCAGTACTTC. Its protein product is CASSRGREETQYF.

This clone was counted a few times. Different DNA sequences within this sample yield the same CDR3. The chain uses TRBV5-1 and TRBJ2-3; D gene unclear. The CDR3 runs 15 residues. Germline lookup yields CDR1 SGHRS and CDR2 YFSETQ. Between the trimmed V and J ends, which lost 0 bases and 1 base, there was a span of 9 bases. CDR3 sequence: CASSLEGRRTDTQYF. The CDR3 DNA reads TGCGCCAGCAGCTTGGAGGGCAGACGCACAGATACGCAGTATTTT.

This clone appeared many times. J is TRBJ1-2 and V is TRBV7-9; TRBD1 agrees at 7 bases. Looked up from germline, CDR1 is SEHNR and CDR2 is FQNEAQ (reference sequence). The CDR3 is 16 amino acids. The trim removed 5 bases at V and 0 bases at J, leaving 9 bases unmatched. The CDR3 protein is CASSASGTDTNYGYTF. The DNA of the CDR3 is TGTGCCAGCAGCGCTAGCGGGACAGATACTAACTATGGCTACACCTTC.

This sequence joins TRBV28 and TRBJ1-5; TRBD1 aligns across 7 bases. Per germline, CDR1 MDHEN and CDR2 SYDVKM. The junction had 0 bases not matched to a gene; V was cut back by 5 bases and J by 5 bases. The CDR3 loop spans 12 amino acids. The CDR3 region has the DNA TGTGCCAGCAGTACAGGGGATCAGCCCCAGCATTTT. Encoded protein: CASSTGDQPQHF.

For the CDR3, the DNA is TGTGCTAGTGGTCCCTTTAGCGGGAGCTCCTACAATGAGCAGTTCTTC. This encodes CASGPFSGSSYNEQFF. V usage is TRBV12-5 and J usage is TRBJ2-1; TRBD2 matches at 9 bases. There are 16 residues in the CDR3. J gave up 0 bases and V 5 bases, and 5 bases lay outside the gene matches. The V gene's germline CDR1 is LGHNT and CDR2 FRNRAP.

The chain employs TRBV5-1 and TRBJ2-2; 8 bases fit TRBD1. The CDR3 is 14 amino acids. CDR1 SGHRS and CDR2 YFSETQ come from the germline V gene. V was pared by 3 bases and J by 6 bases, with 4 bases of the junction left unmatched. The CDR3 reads CASSSGQEAGELFF. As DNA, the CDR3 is TGCGCCAGCAGCTCGGGACAGGAGGCCGGGGAGCTGTTTTTT.

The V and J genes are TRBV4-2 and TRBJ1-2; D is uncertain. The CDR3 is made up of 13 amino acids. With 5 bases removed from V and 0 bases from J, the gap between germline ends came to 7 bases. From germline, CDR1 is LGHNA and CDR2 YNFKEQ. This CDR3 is CASSLTANYGYTF. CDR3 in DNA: TGTGCCAGCAGCTTAACAGCTAACTATGGCTACACCTTC.

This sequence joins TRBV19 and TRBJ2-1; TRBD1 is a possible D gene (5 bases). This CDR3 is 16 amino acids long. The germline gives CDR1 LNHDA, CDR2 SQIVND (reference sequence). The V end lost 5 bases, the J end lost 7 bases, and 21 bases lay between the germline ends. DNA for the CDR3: TGTGCCAGTAGTGCAATGGGCCAGGGATGGCCAAATGAGCAGTTCTTC. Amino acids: CASSAMGQGWPNEQFF.

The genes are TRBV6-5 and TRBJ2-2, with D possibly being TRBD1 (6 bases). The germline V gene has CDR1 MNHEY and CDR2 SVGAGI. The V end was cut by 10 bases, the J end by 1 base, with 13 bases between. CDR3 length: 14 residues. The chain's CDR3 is CATRTELNTGELFF. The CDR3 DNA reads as TGTGCCACCAGGACAGAGCTGAACACCGGGGAGCTGTTTTTT.

CDR3 bases: TGTGCCAGCAGCCGAGAAGCTAGCGGGATCGGGGGAACCGGGGAGCTGTTTTTT. Its translation: CASSREASGIGGTGELFF. J is TRBJ2-2 and V is TRBV2, with TRBD2 matching over 9 bases. This CDR3 is 18 amino acids long. The V gene's germline CDR1 is SNHLY and CDR2 FYNNEI. Trimming cost V 6 bases and J 5 bases; bases outside gene matches: 16.

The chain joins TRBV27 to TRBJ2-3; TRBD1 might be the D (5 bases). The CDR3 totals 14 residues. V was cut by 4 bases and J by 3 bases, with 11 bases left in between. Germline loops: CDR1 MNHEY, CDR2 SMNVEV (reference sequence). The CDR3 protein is CASSSRAPTDTQYF. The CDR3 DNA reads TGTGCCAGCAGTTCCAGGGCGCCTACAGATACGCAGTATTTT.

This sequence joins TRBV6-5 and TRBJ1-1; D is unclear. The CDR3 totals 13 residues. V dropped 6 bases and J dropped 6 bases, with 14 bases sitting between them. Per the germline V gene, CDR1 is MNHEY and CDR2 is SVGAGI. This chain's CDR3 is CASRKRRAPEAFF. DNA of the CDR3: TGTGCCAGCAGAAAAAGGAGGGCCCCTGAAGCTTTCTTT.

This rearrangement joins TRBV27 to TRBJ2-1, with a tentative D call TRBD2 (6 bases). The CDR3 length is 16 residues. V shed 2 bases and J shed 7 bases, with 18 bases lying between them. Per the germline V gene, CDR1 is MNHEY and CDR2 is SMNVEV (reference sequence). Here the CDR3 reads CASSLKWREQDNEQFF. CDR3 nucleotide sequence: TGTGCCAGCAGTTTAAAATGGCGGGAACAGGATAATGAGCAGTTCTTC.

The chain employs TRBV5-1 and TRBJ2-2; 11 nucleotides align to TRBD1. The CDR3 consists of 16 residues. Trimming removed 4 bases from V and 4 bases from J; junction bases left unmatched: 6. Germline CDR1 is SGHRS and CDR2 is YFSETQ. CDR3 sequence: CASSGRTGGGTGELFF. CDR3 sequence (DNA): TGCGCCAGCAGCGGGAGGACAGGGGGCGGCACCGGGGAGCTGTTTTTT.

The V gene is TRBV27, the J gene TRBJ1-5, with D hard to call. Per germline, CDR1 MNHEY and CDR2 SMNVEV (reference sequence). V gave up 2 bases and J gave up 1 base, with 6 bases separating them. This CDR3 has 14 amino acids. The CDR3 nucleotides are TGTGCCAGCAGTTTAAAAGGAAGCAATCAGCCCCAGCATTTT. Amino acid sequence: CASSLKGSNQPQHF.

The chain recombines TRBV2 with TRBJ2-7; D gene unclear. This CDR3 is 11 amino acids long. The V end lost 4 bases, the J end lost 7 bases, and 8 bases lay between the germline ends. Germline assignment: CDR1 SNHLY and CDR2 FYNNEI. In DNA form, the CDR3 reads TGTGCCAGCAGTGGACCCTGGGAGCAGTACTTC. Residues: CASSGPWEQYF.

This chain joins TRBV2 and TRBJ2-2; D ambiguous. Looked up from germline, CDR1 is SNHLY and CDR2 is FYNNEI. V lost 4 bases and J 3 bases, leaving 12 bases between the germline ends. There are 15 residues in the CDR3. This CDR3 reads CASSGRSGYTGELFF. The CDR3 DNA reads TGTGCCAGCAGTGGACGGTCCGGATACACCGGGGAGCTGTTTTTT.

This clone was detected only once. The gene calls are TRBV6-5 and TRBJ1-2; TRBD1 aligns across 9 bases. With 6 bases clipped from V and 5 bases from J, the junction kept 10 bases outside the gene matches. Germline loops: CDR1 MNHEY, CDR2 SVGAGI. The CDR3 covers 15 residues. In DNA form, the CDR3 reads TGTGCCAGCAGCACCGGAGGACAGGGGTTTTATGGCTACACCTTC. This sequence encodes CASSTGGQGFYGYTF.

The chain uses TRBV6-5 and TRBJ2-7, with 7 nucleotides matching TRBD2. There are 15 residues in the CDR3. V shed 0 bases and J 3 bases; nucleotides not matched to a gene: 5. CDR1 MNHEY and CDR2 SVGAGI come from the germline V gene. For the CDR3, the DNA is TGTGCCAGCAGTTACTCGTTGGGGGACTACTACGAGCAGTACTTC. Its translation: CASSYSLGDYYEQYF.